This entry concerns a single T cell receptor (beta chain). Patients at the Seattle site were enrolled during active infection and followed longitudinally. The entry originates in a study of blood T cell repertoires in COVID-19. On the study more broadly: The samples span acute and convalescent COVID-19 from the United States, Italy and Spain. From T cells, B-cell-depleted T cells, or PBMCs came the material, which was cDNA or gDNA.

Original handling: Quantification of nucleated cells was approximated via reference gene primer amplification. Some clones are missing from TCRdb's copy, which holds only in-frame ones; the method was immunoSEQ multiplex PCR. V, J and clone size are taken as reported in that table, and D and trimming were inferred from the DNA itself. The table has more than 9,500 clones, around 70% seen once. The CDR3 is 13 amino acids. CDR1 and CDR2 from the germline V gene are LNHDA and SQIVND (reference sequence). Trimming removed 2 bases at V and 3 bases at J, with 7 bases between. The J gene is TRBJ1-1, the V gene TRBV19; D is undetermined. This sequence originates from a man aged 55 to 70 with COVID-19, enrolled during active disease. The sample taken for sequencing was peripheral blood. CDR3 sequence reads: CASSISGDTEAFF. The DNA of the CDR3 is TGTGCCAGTAGTATAAGCGGAGACACTGAAGCTTTCTTT. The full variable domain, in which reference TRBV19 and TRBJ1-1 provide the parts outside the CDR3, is DGGITQSPKYLFRKEGQNVTLSCEQNLNHDAMYWYRQDPGQGLRLIYYSQIVNDFQKGDIAEGYSVSREKKESFPLTVTSAQKNPTAFYLCASSISGDTEAFFGQGTRLTVV.